The rows below give T cell receptor beta chains drawn from one sample of a study of identical twins. TCRdb itself ran the 5' RACE reads through MiXCR, one entry per CDR3 protein. The sample lists about 700,000 distinct CDR3 sequences; under 9% were seen once. This sample was also put to use in a study of yellow fever vaccine responses in identical twins.

The specimen sequenced was PBMCs. The receptors were sampled from a woman aged 18-29 years in good health. CDR3s include the opening cysteine and the closing phenylalanine or tryptophan. A D gene is named only where the DNA matches it firmly. Size is stated for part of the rows, as once, few or many counts, or as a class when the clone is expanded.

>.|TRBV2|TRBJ1-4|TRBD1
CARTSQGAGEKLFF
TGTGCCAGGACTAGCCAGGGGGCCGGCGAAAAACTGTTTTTT
>few|TRBV12-3/TRBV12-4|TRBJ1-1|.
CASSPPRLRGTEAFF
TGTGCCAGCAGCCCCCCCAGGTTACGAGGCACTGAAGCTTTCTTT
>few|TRBV5-6|TRBJ2-4|.
CASSLRSIRVLDKNIQYF
TGTGCCAGCAGCTTGCGGTCTATCAGGGTTCTTGACAAAAACATTCAGTACTTC
>few|TRBV6-5|TRBJ2-3|.
CASSYRTSTDTQYF
TGTGCCAGCAGTTACAGGACTAGCACAGATACGCAGTATTTT
>many|TRBV5-1|TRBJ2-7|TRBD1
CASSPGTAANYEQYF
TGCGCCAGCAGCCCGGGGACAGCCGCCAACTACGAGCAGTACTTC
>.|TRBV4-2|TRBJ2-1|TRBD2
CASSQDAGGRSYNEQFF
TGTGCCAGCAGCCAAGACGCGGGGGGGCGCTCCTACAATGAGCAGTTCTTC
>.|TRBV7-2|TRBJ2-2|.
CASSLGGRGANTGELFF
TGTGCCAGCAGCTTAGGGGGGAGGGGGGCGAACACCGGGGAGCTGTTTTTT
>few|TRBV20-1|TRBJ2-5|.
CSARPWQSQETQYF
TGCAGTGCTAGGCCGTGGCAGTCACAAGAGACCCAGTACTTC
>.|TRBV18|TRBJ2-5|.
CASSPRTSGEETQYF
TGTGCCAGCTCACCAAGGACGTCTGGGGAAGAGACCCAGTACTTC
>few|TRBV20-1|TRBJ2-3|.
CSARDSWTDTQYF
TGCAGTGCTAGAGATTCCTGGACAGATACGCAGTATTTT
>.|TRBV15|TRBJ1-2|TRBD1
CATSRELYLRDRDGYTF
TGTGCCACCAGCAGAGAATTATACTTGAGGGACAGGGATGGCTACACCTTC
>few|TRBV12-3/TRBV12-4|TRBJ2-3|.
CASSLRAQTTDTQYF
TGTGCCAGCAGCCTAAGGGCCCAAACAACAGATACGCAGTATTTT
>.|TRBV7-9|TRBJ1-1|TRBD1
CAYRAGGNTEAFF
TGTGCCTACAGGGCAGGGGGCAACACTGAAGCTTTCTTT
>many|TRBV9|TRBJ1-1|.
CASSVLIDPNTEAFF
TGTGCCAGCAGCGTATTGATTGACCCGAACACTGAAGCTTTCTTT
>few|TRBV6-1|TRBJ2-3|TRBD2
CASRSLAGPTDTQYF
TGTGCCAGCAGATCACTAGCGGGACCCACAGATACGCAGTATTTT